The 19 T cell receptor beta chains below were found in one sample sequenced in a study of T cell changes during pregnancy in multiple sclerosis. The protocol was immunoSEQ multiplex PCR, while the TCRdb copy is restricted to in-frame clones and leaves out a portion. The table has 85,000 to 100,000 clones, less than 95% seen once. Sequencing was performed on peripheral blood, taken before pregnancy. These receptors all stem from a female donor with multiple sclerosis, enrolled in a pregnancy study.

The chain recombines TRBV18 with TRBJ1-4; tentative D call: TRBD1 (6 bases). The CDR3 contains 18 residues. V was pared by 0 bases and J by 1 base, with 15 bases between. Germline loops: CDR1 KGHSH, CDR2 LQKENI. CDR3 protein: CASSPPGSPQGTNEKLFF. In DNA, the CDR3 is TGTGCCAGCTCACCACCGGGTTCCCCACAGGGAACTAATGAAAAACTGTTTTTT.

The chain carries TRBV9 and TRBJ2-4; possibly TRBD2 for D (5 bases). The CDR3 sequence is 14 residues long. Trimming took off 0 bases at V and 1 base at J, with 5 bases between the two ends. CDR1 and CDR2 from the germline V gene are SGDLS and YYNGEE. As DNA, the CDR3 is TGTGCCAGCAGCGTAGGAGGGGCCAAAAACATTCAGTACTTC. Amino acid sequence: CASSVGGAKNIQYF.

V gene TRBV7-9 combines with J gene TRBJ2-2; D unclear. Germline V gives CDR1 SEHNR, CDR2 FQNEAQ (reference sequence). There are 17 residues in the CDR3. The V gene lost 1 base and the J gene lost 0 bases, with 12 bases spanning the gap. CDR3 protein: CASSLVERPPNTGELFF. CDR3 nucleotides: TGTGCCAGCAGCTTAGTCGAGAGGCCGCCGAACACCGGGGAGCTGTTTTTT.

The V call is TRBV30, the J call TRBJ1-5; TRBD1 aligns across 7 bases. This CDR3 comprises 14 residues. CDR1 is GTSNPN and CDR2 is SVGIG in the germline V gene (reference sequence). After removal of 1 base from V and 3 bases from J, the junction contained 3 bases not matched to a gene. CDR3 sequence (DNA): TGTGCCTGGAGTGGGGACAGTCTCAATCAGCCCCAGCATTTT. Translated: CAWSGDSLNQPQHF.

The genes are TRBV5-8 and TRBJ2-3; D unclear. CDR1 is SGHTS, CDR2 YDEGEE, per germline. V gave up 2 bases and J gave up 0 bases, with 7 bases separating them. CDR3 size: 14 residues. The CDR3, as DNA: TGTGCCAGCAGCTTTAGTTCTAGCACAGATACGCAGTATTTT. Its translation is CASSFSSSTDTQYF.

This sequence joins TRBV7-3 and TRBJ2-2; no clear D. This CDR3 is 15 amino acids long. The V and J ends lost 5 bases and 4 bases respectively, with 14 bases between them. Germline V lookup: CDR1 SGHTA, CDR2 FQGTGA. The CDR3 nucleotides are TGTGCCAGCAGCCCCACCCTGAGGAGCACCGGGGAGCTGTTTTTT. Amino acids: CASSPTLRSTGELFF. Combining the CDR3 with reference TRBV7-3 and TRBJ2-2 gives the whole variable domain GAGVSQTPSNKVTEKGKYVELRCDPISGHTALYWYRQSLGQGPEFLIYFQGTGAADDSGLPNDRFFAVRPEGSVSTLKIQRTERGDSAVYLCASSPTLRSTGELFFGEGSRLTVL.

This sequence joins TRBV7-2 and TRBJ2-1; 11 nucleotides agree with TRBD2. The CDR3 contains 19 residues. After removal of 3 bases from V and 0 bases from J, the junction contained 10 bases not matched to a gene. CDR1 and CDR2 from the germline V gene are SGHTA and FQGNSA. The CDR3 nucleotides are TGTGCCAGCAGCTTGTACCCCTCCACTAGCGGGGGCTCCTACAATGAGCAGTTCTTC. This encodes CASSLYPSTSGGSYNEQFF. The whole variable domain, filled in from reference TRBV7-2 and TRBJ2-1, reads GAGVSQSPSNKVTEKGKDVELRCDPISGHTALYWYRQSLGQGLEFLIYFQGNSAPDKSGLPSDRFSAERTGGSVSTLTIQRTQQEDSAVYLCASSLYPSTSGGSYNEQFFGPGTRLTVL.

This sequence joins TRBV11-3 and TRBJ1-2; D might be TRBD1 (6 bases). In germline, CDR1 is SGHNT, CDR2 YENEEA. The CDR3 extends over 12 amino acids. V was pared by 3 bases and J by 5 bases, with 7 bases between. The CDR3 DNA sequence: TGTGCCAGCAGCTTCCAGGGGTATGGCTACACCTTC. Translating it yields CASSFQGYGYTF.

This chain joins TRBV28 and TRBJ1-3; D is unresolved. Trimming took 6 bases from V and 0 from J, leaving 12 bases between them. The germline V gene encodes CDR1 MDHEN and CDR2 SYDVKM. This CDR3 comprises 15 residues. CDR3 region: CASSFLSSSGNTIYF. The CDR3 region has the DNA TGTGCCAGCAGCTTTTTGTCCAGCTCTGGAAACACCATATATTTT.

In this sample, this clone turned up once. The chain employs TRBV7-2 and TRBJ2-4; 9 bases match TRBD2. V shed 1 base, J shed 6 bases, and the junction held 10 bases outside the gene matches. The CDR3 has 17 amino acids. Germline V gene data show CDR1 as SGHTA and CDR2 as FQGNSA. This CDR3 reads CASSLEGAGGLGNIQYF. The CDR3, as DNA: TGTGCCAGCAGCTTAGAGGGAGCGGGGGGCCTCGGAAACATTCAGTACTTC.

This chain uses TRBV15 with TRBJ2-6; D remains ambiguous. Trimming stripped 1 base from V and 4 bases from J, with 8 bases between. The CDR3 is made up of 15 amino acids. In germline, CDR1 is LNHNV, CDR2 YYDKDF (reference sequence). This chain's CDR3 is CATSRVSRGANVLTF. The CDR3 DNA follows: TGTGCCACCAGCAGAGTATCCAGGGGGGCCAACGTCCTGACTTTC.

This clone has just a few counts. The CDR3 sequence: CASSDRGVAEAFF. Written as DNA, the CDR3 is TGTGCCAGCAGTGACAGGGGGGTCGCTGAAGCTTTCTTT. V and J are TRBV7-9 and TRBJ1-1, with 9 positions matching TRBD1. Germline CDR1 SEHNR, CDR2 FQNEAQ (reference sequence). The CDR3 runs to 13 residues. J gave up 6 bases and V 6 bases, and 5 bases lay outside the gene matches.

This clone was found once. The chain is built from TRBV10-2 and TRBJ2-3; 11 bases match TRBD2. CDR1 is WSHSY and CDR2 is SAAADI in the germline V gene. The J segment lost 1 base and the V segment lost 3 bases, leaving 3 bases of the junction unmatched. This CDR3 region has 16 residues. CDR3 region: CASSDLGLAGTDTQYF. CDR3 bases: TGCGCCAGCAGTGACCTGGGACTAGCGGGCACAGATACGCAGTATTTT.

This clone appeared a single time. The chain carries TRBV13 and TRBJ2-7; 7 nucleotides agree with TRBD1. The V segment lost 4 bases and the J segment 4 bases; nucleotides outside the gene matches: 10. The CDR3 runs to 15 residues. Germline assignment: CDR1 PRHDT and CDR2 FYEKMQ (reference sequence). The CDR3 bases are TGTGCCAGCAGCTGGGAAAGGGGGCGAAAATACGAGCAGTACTTC. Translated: CASSWERGRKYEQYF.

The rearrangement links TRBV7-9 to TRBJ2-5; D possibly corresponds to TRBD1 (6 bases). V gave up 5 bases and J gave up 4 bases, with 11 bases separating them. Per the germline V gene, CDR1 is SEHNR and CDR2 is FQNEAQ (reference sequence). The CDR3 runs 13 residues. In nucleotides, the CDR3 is TGTGCCAGCAGCCCCAGGGGCGGAGAGACCCAGTACTTC. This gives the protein CASSPRGGETQYF.

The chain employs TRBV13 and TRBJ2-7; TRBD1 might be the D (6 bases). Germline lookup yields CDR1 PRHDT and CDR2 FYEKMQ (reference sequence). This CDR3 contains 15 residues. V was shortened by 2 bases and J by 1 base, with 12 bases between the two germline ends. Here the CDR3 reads CASSLRQVASYEQYF. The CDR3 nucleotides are TGTGCCAGCAGCTTACGACAGGTAGCTTCCTACGAGCAGTACTTC.

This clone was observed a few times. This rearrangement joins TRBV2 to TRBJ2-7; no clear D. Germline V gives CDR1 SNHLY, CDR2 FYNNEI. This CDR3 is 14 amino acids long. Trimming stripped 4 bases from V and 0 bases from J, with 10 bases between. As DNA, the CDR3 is TGTGCCAGCAGTGCGCAGGTCTCCTCCTACGAGCAGTACTTC. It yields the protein CASSAQVSSYEQYF.

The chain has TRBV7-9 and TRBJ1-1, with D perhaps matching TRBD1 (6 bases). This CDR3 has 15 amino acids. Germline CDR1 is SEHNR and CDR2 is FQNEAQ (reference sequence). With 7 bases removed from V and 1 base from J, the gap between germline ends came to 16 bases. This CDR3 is CASTDRLGENTEAFF. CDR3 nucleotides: TGTGCCAGCACCGACAGGTTAGGGGAGAACACTGAAGCTTTCTTT. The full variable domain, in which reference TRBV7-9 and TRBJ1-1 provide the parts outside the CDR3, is DTGVSQNPRHKITKRGQNVTFRCDPISEHNRLYWYRQTLGQGPEFLTYFQNEAQLEKSRLLSDRFSAERPKGSFSTLEIQRTEQGDSAMYLCASTDRLGENTEAFFGQGTRLTVV.

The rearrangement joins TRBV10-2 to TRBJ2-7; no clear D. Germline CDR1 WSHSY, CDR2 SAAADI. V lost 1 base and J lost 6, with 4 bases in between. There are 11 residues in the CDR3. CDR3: CASSEYGEQYF. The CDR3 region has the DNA TGCGCCAGCAGTGAGTACGGCGAGCAGTACTTC.